The clone carrying this T cell receptor beta chain has a count of ten or more. As yet, its antigen is unknown. The read comes to an end 3 residues before the CDR3 does, leaving the germline J gene to fill in the end. These data belong to a study of T cell clonality in common variable immunodeficiency. The study's findings and limits: CVID subjects shared fewer TCRbeta clones than healthy controls did. CVID patient heterogeneity limited repertoire-clinical complication correlations. CVID subjects had higher TCRbeta clonality than healthy controls, most marked in about a third.

Profiled with immunoSEQ multiplex PCR; TCRdb holds only in-frame clones, not every one. The sample includes approximately 44,000 clones, none of them occurring once. Trimming cost V 4 bases and J 6 bases, with 14 bases left between them. The CDR3 has 14 amino acids. Germline loops: CDR1 LNHDA, CDR2 SQIVND (reference sequence). This TCR came from a person between 18 and 69 years old in good health. The sample comprised peripheral blood mononuclear cells. The J gene is TRBJ2-3, the V gene TRBV19; D is undetermined. The covered CDR3 bases are TGTGCCAGTAGTACGACCCGCCCCGGGGATACG. It translates to CASSTTRPGDT. The CDR3 in full is CASSTTRPGDTQYF. Combining the CDR3 with reference TRBV19 and TRBJ2-3 gives the whole variable domain DGGITQSPKYLFRKEGQNVTLSCEQNLNHDAMYWYRQDPGQGLRLIYYSQIVNDFQKGDIAEGYSVSREKKESFPLTVTSAQKNPTAFYLCASSTTRPGDTQYFGPGTRLTVL.